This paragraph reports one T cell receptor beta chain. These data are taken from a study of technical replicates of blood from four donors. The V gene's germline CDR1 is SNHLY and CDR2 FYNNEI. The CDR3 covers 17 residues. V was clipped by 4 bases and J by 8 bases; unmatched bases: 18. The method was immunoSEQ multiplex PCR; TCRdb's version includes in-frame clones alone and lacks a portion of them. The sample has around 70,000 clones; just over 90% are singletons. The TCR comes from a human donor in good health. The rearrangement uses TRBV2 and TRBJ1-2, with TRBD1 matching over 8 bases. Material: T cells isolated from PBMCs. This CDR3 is CASSGARADRGEHGYTF. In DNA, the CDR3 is TGTGCCAGCAGTGGGGCGAGGGCCGACAGGGGTGAGCACGGCTACACCTTC.